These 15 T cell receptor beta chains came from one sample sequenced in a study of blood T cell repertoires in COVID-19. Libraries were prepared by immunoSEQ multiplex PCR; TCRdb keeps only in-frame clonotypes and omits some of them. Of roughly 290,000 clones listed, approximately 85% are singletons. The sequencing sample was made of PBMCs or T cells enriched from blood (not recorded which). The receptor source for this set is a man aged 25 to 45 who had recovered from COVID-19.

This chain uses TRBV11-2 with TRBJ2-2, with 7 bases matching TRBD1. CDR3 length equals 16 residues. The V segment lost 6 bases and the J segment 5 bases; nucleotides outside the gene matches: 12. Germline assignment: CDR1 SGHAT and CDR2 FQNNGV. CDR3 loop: CASSHTTGVGTGELFF. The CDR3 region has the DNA TGTGCCAGCAGTCATACTACAGGGGTTGGGACCGGGGAGCTGTTTTTT.

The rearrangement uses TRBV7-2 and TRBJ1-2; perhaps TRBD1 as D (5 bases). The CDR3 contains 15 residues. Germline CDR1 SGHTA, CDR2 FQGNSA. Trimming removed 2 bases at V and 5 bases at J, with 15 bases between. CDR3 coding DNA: TGTGCCAGCAGCTTAAGTCAGGGTTCATCGTATGGCTACACCTTC. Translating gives CASSLSQGSSYGYTF.

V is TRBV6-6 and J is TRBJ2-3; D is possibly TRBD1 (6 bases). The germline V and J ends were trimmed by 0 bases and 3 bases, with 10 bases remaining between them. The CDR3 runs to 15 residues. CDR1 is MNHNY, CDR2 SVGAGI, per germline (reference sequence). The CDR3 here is CASSYSSQGTDTQYF. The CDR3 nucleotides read TGTGCCAGCAGTTACTCGAGTCAGGGGACAGATACGCAGTATTTT.

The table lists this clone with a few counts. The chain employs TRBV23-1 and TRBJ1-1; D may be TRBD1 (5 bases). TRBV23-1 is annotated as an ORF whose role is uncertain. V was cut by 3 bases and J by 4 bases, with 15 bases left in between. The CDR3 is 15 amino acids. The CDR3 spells CASSHWGSGGTEAFF. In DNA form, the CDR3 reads TGCGCCAGCAGTCATTGGGGGTCCGGGGGCACTGAAGCTTTCTTT.

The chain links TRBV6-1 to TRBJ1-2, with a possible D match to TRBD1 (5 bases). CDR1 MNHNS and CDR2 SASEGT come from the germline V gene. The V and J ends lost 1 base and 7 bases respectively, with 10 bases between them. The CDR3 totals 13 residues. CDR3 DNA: TGTGCCAGCAGTGAAGTTAACAGGTCTGGCTACACCTTC. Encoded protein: CASSEVNRSGYTF.

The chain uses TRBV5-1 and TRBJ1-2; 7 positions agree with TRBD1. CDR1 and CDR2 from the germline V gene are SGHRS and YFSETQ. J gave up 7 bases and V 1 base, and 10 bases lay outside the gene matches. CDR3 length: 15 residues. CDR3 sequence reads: CASSLTIGQVGGYTF. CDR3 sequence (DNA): TGCGCCAGCAGCTTGACCATCGGACAGGTAGGTGGCTACACCTTC.

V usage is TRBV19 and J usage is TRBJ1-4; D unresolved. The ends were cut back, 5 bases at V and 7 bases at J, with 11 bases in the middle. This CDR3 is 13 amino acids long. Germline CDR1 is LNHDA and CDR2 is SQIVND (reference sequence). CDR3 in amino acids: CASSLLISEKLFF. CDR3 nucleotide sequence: TGTGCCAGTAGTCTCCTGATTAGTGAAAAACTGTTTTTT.

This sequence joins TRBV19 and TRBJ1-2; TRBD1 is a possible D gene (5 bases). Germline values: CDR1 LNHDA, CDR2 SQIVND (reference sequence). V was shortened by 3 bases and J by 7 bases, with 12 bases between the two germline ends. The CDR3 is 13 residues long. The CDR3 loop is CASSITSRAGYTF. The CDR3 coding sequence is TGTGCCAGTAGTATCACTAGCAGGGCTGGCTACACCTTC.

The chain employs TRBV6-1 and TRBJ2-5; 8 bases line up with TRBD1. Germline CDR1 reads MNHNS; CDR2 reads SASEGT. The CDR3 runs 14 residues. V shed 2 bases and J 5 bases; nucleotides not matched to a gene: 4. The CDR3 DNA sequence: TGTGCCAGCAGTGAATTCAGGGGGCAGGAGACCCAGTACTTC. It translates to CASSEFRGQETQYF.

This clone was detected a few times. The CDR3 spells CASSQGGGELFF. The CDR3 DNA sequence: TGCGCCAGCAGCCAGGGAGGCGGGGAGCTGTTTTTT. The V call is TRBV5-1, the J call TRBJ2-2; D might be TRBD2 (6 bases). CDR3 size: 12 residues. Germline V lookup: CDR1 SGHRS, CDR2 YFSETQ. With 4 bases removed from V and 7 bases from J, the gap between germline ends came to 8 bases.

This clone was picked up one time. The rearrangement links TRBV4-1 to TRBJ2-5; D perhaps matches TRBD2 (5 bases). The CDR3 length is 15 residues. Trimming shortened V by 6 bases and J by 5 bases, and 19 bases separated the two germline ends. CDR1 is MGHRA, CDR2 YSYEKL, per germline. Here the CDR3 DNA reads TGCGCCAGCAGTCCAAGATTCGGTGGAGGCGAGACCCAGTACTTC. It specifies CASSPRFGGGETQYF.

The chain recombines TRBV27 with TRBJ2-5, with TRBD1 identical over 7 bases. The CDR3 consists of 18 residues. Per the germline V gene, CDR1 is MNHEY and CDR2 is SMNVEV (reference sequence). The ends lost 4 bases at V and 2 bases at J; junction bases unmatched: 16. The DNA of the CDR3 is TGTGCCAGCAGTTCCTCAGACCCGGGACAGTTGTTACAAGAGACCCAGTACTTC. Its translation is CASSSSDPGQLLQETQYF.

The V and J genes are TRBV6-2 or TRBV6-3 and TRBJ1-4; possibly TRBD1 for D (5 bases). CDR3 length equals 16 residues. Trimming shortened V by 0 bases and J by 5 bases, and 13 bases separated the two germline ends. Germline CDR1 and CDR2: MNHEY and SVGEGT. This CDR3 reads CASSYSGGTVNEKLFF. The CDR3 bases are TGTGCCAGCAGTTACTCTGGAGGGACGGTAAATGAAAAACTGTTTTTT.

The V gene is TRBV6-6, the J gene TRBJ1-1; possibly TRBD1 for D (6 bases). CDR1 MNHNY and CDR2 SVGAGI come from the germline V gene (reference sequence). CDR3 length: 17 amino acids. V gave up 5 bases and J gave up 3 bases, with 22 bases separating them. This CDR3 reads CASSQAGVWFSYTEAFF. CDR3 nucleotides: TGTGCCAGCAGTCAGGCAGGGGTTTGGTTTTCGTACACTGAAGCTTTCTTT.

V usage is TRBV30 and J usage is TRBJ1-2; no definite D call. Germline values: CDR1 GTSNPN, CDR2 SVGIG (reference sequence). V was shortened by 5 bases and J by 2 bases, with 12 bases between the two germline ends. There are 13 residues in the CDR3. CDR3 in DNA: TGTGCCTGGGTCCTAGGTTCAAACTATGGCTACACCTTC. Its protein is CAWVLGSNYGYTF. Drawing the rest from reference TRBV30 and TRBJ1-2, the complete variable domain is SQTIHQWPATLVQPVGSPLSLECTVEGTSNPNLYWYRQAAGRGLQLLFYSVGIGQISSEVPQNLSASRPQDRQFILSSKKLLLSDSGFYLCAWVLGSNYGYTFGSGTRLTVV.